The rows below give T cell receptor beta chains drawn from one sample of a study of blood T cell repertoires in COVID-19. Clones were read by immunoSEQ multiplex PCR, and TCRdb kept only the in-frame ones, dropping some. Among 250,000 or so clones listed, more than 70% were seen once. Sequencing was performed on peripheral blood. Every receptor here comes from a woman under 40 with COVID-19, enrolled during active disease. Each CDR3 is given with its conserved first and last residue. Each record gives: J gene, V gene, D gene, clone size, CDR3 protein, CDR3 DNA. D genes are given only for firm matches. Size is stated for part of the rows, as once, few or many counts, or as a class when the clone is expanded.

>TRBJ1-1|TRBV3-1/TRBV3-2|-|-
CASSQGEITEAFF
TGTGCCAGCAGCCAAGGGGAGATAACTGAAGCTTTCTTT
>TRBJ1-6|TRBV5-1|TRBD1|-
CASSDTGVGNSPLHF
TGCGCCAGCAGCGACACAGGGGTGGGTAATTCACCCCTCCACTTT
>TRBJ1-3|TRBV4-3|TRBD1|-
CASSQGMTGDSGNTIYF
TGCGCCAGCAGCCAGGGAATGACAGGGGACTCAGGAAACACCATATATTTT
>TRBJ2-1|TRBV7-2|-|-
CASSLGVLGAYNEQFF
TGTGCCAGCAGCTTAGGCGTTTTAGGGGCCTACAATGAGCAGTTCTTC
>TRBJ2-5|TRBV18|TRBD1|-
CASSPGQGAEETQYF
TGTGCCAGCTCACCGGGACAGGGGGCTGAGGAGACCCAGTACTTC
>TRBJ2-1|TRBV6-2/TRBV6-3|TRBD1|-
CASSPYGTGTDNEQFF
TGTGCCAGCAGCCCCTACGGGACAGGCACCGACAATGAGCAGTTCTTC
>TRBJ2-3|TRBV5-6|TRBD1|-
CASSFSPGGVDTQYF
TGTGCCAGCAGCTTCAGCCCAGGGGGCGTGGATACGCAGTATTTT
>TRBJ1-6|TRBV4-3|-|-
CASSQDLGGRVSAPLHF
TGCGCCAGCAGCCAAGATCTGGGCGGCAGGGTTAGTGCACCCCTCCACTTT
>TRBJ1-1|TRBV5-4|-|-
CASSLGGGDNTEAFF
TGTGCCAGCAGCTTGGGCGGGGGCGACAACACTGAAGCTTTCTTT
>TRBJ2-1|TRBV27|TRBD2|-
CASSLFGLALYNEQFF
TGTGCCAGCAGTTTGTTTGGACTAGCGCTGTACAATGAGCAGTTCTTC
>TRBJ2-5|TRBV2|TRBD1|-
CASSEGTGGFGETQYF
TGTGCCAGCAGTGAGGGGACAGGGGGATTCGGGGAGACCCAGTACTTC
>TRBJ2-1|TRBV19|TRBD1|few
CASSISLAGGQTDNEQFF
TGTGCCAGTAGTATATCCTTGGCAGGGGGCCAAACGGACAATGAGCAGTTCTTC
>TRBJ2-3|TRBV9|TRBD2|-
CASSVGGGDHDTQYF
TGTGCCAGCAGCGTAGGCGGGGGGGATCACGATACGCAGTATTTT
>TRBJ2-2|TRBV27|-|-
CASSRTGELFF
TGTGCCAGCAGTCGCACCGGGGAGCTGTTTTTT
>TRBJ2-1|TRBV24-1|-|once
CATRGSQTGNEQFF
TGTGCCACCAGGGGGAGCCAAACGGGCAATGAGCAGTTCTTC
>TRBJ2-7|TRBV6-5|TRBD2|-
CASSLSGGAGEQYF
TGTGCCAGCAGCCTTAGCGGGGGGGCCGGCGAGCAGTACTTC
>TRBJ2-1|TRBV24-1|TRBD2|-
CATSDSQRGSSYNEQFF
TGTGCCACCAGTGATTCGCAGCGGGGCAGCTCCTACAATGAGCAGTTCTTC
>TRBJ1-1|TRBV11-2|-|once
CASSLIAGREMNTEAFF
TGTGCCAGCAGCTTAATTGCGGGGCGGGAGATGAACACTGAAGCTTTCTTT
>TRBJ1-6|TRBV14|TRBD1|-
CASSTGQGINSPLHF
TGTGCCAGCAGCACGGGACAGGGGATTAATTCACCCCTCCACTTT
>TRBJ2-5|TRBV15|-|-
CATSRDGLGETQYF
TGTGCCACCAGCAGAGATGGGCTCGGAGAGACCCAGTACTTC
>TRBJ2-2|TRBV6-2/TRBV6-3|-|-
CASSYGSTNTGELFF
TGTGCCAGCAGTTACGGGAGCACGAACACCGGGGAGCTGTTTTTT
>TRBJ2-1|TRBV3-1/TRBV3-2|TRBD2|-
CASSPPGLRSLEQFF
TGTGCCAGCAGCCCCCCGGGACTAAGAAGCCTTGAGCAGTTCTTC
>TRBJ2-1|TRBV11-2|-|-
CASSAAVSYNEQFF
TGTGCCAGCAGCGCGGCGGTTTCCTACAATGAGCAGTTCTTC
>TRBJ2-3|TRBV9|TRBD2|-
CASSVQGPSGDVLSTDTQYF
TGTGCCAGCAGCGTCCAGGGGCCTAGCGGGGATGTTCTAAGCACAGATACGCAGTATTTT
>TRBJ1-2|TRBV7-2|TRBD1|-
CASRARDSRYGYTF
TGTGCCAGCAGAGCAAGGGACAGCCGCTATGGCTACACCTTC
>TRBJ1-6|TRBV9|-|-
CASIQASPLHF
TGTGCCAGCATTCAGGCGTCACCCCTCCACTTT
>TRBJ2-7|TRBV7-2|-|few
CASSLFSREQYF
TGTGCCAGCAGCTTATTTAGCCGGGAGCAGTACTTC
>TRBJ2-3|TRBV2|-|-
CASRGLTDTQYF
TGTGCCAGCAGAGGACTCACAGATACGCAGTATTTT
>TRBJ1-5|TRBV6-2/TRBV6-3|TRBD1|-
CASSYGTGGNQPQHF
TGTGCCAGCAGTTATGGGACAGGCGGCAATCAGCCCCAGCATTTT
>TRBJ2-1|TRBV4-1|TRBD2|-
CASSQDQSASGNEQFF
TGCGCCAGCAGCCAAGATCAATCGGCTAGCGGCAATGAGCAGTTCTTC
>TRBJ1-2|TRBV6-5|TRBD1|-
CASSQNLRGRGGYTF
TGTGCCAGCAGTCAAAACCTCAGGGGGCGTGGTGGCTACACCTTC
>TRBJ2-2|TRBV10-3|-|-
CAISDVGTGELFF
TGTGCCATCAGTGACGTCGGGACCGGGGAGCTGTTTTTT
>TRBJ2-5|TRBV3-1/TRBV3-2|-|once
CASSPTTSLTTETQYF
TGTGCCAGCAGCCCCACCACTTCATTGACTACGGAGACCCAGTACTTC